These T cell receptor beta chains were read from a single sample in a study of graft-versus-host responses after intestinal transplantation. Data came from immunoSEQ multiplex PCR; TCRdb stores just in-frame clones and leaves some out. The sample shows some 110,000 clones, roughly nine tenths of them seen only once. No cognate antigen is known for these TCRs. The sample in question was unstimulated CD4+ T cells sorted from spleen or lymph node cells, obtained before transplant. The source of these receptors is a human donor who was the organ donor for an intestinal transplant. CDR3s include the opening cysteine and the closing phenylalanine or tryptophan. A clone size is listed for some rows: how often the clone was seen (once, few, many), or a class if it is expanded.

v_call: TRBV7-2; clone_size: -; j_call: TRBJ2-7; cdr3_aa: CASSLVGQGAYEQYF
v_call: TRBV6-5; clone_size: -; j_call: TRBJ1-5; cdr3_aa: CASSATGGGNQPQHF
v_call: TRBV2; clone_size: -; j_call: TRBJ1-5; cdr3_aa: CASSAAKYNQPQHF
v_call: TRBV6-5; clone_size: -; j_call: TRBJ2-3; cdr3_aa: CASSYRGADTQYF
v_call: TRBV27; clone_size: -; j_call: TRBJ1-1; cdr3_aa: CASSRDRDTEAFF
v_call: TRBV28; clone_size: -; j_call: TRBJ1-1; cdr3_aa: CASDDRSTEAFF
v_call: TRBV15; clone_size: once; j_call: TRBJ2-3; cdr3_aa: CATSRDSGGTDTQYF
v_call: TRBV7-3; clone_size: -; j_call: TRBJ2-6; cdr3_aa: CASSFAGLLSGANVLTF
v_call: TRBV7-2; clone_size: -; j_call: TRBJ1-2; cdr3_aa: CASSPTGTGAVYGYTF
v_call: TRBV2; clone_size: once; j_call: TRBJ1-4; cdr3_aa: CASSEARGTGVWELFF
v_call: TRBV21-1; clone_size: -; j_call: TRBJ2-7; cdr3_aa: CASSLNRGDEQYF
v_call: TRBV9; clone_size: -; j_call: TRBJ2-2; cdr3_aa: CASSRTSSGPGELFF
v_call: TRBV18; clone_size: -; j_call: TRBJ2-6; cdr3_aa: CASTRTGGFTGANVLTF
v_call: TRBV20-1; clone_size: -; j_call: TRBJ2-1; cdr3_aa: CSASDNEQFF
v_call: TRBV30; clone_size: -; j_call: TRBJ2-1; cdr3_aa: CAWNLGDTSYNEQFF
v_call: TRBV30; clone_size: few; j_call: TRBJ2-7; cdr3_aa: CAWREMGEQYF
v_call: TRBV7-2; clone_size: -; j_call: TRBJ1-1; cdr3_aa: CASSLTRGPGGAFF
v_call: TRBV6-1; clone_size: -; j_call: TRBJ1-2; cdr3_aa: CASSEVRYGYTF
v_call: TRBV19; clone_size: -; j_call: TRBJ2-2; cdr3_aa: CASSIGVTGELFF
v_call: TRBV9; clone_size: -; j_call: TRBJ2-7; cdr3_aa: CASSARDAASGQYF
v_call: TRBV28; clone_size: once; j_call: TRBJ2-2; cdr3_aa: CASRQGTGELFF
v_call: TRBV11-2; clone_size: -; j_call: TRBJ2-3; cdr3_aa: CASRLTGEADTQYF
v_call: TRBV6-5; clone_size: -; j_call: TRBJ2-3; cdr3_aa: CASSYSTITDTQYF
v_call: TRBV2; clone_size: -; j_call: TRBJ2-7; cdr3_aa: CASSGTMGLYEQYF
v_call: TRBV2; clone_size: -; j_call: TRBJ2-2; cdr3_aa: CASSLTGELFF
v_call: TRBV6-5; clone_size: -; j_call: TRBJ1-4; cdr3_aa: CASSYSRGEKLFF
v_call: TRBV19; clone_size: -; j_call: TRBJ1-2; cdr3_aa: CASSIGYGYTF
v_call: TRBV7-9; clone_size: -; j_call: TRBJ1-1; cdr3_aa: CASSLVTGIAEAFF
v_call: TRBV5-1; clone_size: -; j_call: TRBJ2-7; cdr3_aa: CASSWGPGQNEQYF
v_call: TRBV10-3; clone_size: -; j_call: TRBJ1-2; cdr3_aa: CATRPGQGSYGYTF
v_call: TRBV6-5; clone_size: -; j_call: TRBJ2-5; cdr3_aa: CAANGQETQYF
v_call: TRBV11-2; clone_size: -; j_call: TRBJ2-3; cdr3_aa: CASSLRVITDTQYF
v_call: TRBV4-2; clone_size: -; j_call: TRBJ1-4; cdr3_aa: CASSQDPGTPTNEKLFF
v_call: TRBV7-3; clone_size: -; j_call: TRBJ1-2; cdr3_aa: CASSFLYPRQRGRGYGYTF
v_call: TRBV25-1; clone_size: -; j_call: TRBJ2-7; cdr3_aa: CASSEPRGQGIYEQYF
v_call: TRBV4-3; clone_size: once; j_call: TRBJ2-5; cdr3_aa: CASSQGALETQYF